This TCR beta chain was recorded in a study of T cell responses to AZD1222 COVID-19 vaccine. As regards this clone: Its antigen is unknown.

The CDR3 has 14 residues. V was clipped by 1 base and J by 2 bases, with 8 bases between them. Germline V gene sequence: CDR1 MNHNS, CDR2 SASEGT. General study results and limits: When two AZD1222 doses had been given, Spike-specific TCR breadth and depth rose. The donor cohort was predominantly white British with a female majority, and clonal diversity may have been underestimated.

Only in-frame clones appear in the TCRdb table, and some are missing; sequencing was by immunoSEQ multiplex PCR. The sample holds 240,000 or so clones; just over 90% are singletons and the top ten take around 0.5%. This sample comprised peripheral blood, obtained on day 0 of AZD1222 vaccination. The clonotype comes from an adult in good health. The chain is built from TRBV6-1 and TRBJ2-5, with unresolved D. CDR3 in amino acids: CASSEVGLQETQYF. In DNA form, the CDR3 reads TGTGCCAGCAGTGAAGTGGGTTTACAAGAGACCCAGTACTTC.